Detailed here is one T cell receptor beta chain. Its antigen remains unidentified. The CDR3 has 15 residues. The V gene end was trimmed by 3 bases and the J gene end by 4 bases; junction bases not matched to a gene: 4. CDR1 and CDR2 (germline): KGHSH, LQKENI. This record belongs to a study of T cells after yellow fever vaccination. General study findings and limits: A limited proportion of clonotypes was detected within both the CD4 and CD8 compartments.

Via MiXCR, TCRdb re-called the 5' RACE reads, giving one row per CDR3 protein. The sample records more than 300,000 distinct CDR3 sequences, around 6.8% being singletons. The specimen comprised PBMCs, sampled roughly 47 days after the first yellow fever vaccination. This sequence was found in a man aged 18 to 29 who received the YFV17D yellow fever vaccine. The chain uses TRBV18 and TRBJ2-3; 10 bases line up with TRBD2. The CDR3 protein is CASSPASGRADTQYF. In nucleotides, the CDR3 is TGTGCCAGCTCACCGGCCAGCGGGAGGGCAGATACGCAGTATTTT. Variable domain in full (rest from reference TRBV18 and TRBJ2-3): NAGVMQNPRHLVRRRGQEARLRCSPMKGHSHVYWYRQLPEEGLKFMVYLQKENIIDESGMPKERFSAEFPKEGPSILRIQQVVRGDSAAYFCASSPASGRADTQYFGPGTRLTVL.